The clone carrying this TCR beta chain was detected ten times or more. No antigen is known for it. The entry originates in a study of neurological immune-mediated disorders. Study-wide results and limits: The greatest TCR clonal expansion occurred in HTLV-1-associated myelopathy and the least in multiple sclerosis, which fell below healthy controls. Private repertoires in all groups were suggested by the absence of shared CDR3 amino acid sequences among expanded clones across subjects.

This CDR3 contains 14 residues. Trimming took 0 bases from V and 5 from J, leaving 10 bases between them. The germline V gene has CDR1 SGHTA and CDR2 FQGNSA. The team produced cDNA through 5'RACE using 10-nucleotide random UMIs. Using its own MiXCR run on the 5' RACE reads, TCRdb lists one record per CDR3 protein. The table includes roughly 13,000 distinct CDR3 sequences, around 9.3% detected once. The chain carries TRBV7-2 and TRBJ2-5; TRBD2 might be the D (7 bases). The TCR comes from a woman between 40 and 50 years old in good health. The sequencing input was PBMCs. The CDR3 region is CASSLAGGPETQYF. CDR3 nucleotides: TGTGCCAGCAGCTTAGCGGGGGGGCCGGAGACCCAGTACTTC.